Sequencing of this T cell receptor (beta chain) was carried out in a study of blood T cell repertoires in COVID-19. About the research overall: COVID-19 samples from acute and convalescent phases originated in the United States, Italy and Spain.

How the authors handled the data: Nucleated cell number was recorded as an estimate derived from reference gene primer amplification. Profiling relied on immunoSEQ multiplex PCR, and the TCRdb table lists in-frame clones only, not all of them. V and J calls and clone size are as listed in that table; D and trimming were resolved from the DNA. The sample lists more than 40,000 clones; approximately 85% were seen once. The trim removed 8 bases at V and 1 base at J, leaving 10 bases unmatched. Germline CDR1 reads SEHNR; CDR2 reads FQNEAQ (reference sequence). The CDR3 sequence is 17 residues long. The chain uses TRBV7-9 and TRBJ2-3, with 12 bases identical to TRBD2. The receptor was isolated from a human donor in a cohort sampled during active COVID-19. The donor label of this sample is uncertain. Sequencing was performed on peripheral blood. The CDR3 sequence: CASYRLAGAGGTDTQYF. The CDR3 nucleotides read TGTGCCAGCTACCGACTAGCGGGGGCAGGAGGCACAGATACGCAGTATTTT.